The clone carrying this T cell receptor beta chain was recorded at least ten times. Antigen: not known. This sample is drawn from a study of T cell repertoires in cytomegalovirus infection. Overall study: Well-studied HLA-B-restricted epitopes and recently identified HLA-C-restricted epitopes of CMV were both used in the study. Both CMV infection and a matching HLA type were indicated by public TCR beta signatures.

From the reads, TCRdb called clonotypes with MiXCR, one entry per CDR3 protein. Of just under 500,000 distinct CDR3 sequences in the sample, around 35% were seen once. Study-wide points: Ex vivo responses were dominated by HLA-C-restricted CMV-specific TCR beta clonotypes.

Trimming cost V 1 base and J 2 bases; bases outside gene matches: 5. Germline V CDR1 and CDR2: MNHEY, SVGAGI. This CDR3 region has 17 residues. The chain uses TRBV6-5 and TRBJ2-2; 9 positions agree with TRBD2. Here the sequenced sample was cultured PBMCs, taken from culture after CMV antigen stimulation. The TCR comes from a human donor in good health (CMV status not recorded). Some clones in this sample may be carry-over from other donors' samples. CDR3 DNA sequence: TGTGCCAGCAGTTACTTTAGCGGGAGCACCAACACCGGGGAGCTGTTTTTT. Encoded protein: CASSYFSGSTNTGELFF.